This T cell receptor (beta chain) was recovered during a study of blood T cell repertoires in COVID-19. Turning to the study itself: The samples span acute and convalescent COVID-19 from the United States, Italy and Spain. PBMCs, B-cell-depleted T cells, or T cells provided the cDNA or gDNA that made up the material.

A word on this clone: Other DNA variants within this sample encode the same CDR3.

Original processing methods: Using reference gene primer amplification, nucleated cell counts were estimated. Assay: immunoSEQ multiplex PCR; the TCRdb copy retains only in-frame clones and omits some. V, J and clone size reflect that table, while D and trimming were determined from the DNA. The data hold 300,000 or so clones, with over 70% observed a single time. V was shortened by 2 bases and J by 2 bases, with 5 bases between the two germline ends. The CDR3 length is 14 residues. Germline CDR1 SGHRS, CDR2 YFSETQ. The source is a woman aged 50 to 60 with acute or convalescent COVID-19. This chain links TRBV5-1 with TRBJ2-6; D is ambiguous. The material sequenced was peripheral blood. The CDR3 DNA is TGCGCCAGCAGCTTAAATACTGGGGCCAACGTCCTGACTTTC. Encoded protein: CASSLNTGANVLTF.